Following are 25 T cell receptor beta chains from one sample sequenced in a study of Graves' ophthalmopathy and Graves' hyperthyroidism. CDR3 regions of TCR beta were amplified from RNA transcripts. Second-round multiplex PCR came after a first-round RT-PCR that employed HTBI primers. TCRdb redid the calling of the multiplex PCR reads with MiXCR, one entry per CDR3 protein. The sample records about 740,000 distinct CDR3 sequences, 35% to 50% being singletons. Specimen: peripheral blood. The source of these receptors is an adult man with Graves' ophthalmopathy.

This clonotype was recorded at least ten times. The chain is built from TRBV2 and TRBJ2-5; the match to TRBD2 covers 9 bases. Unmatched junction bases numbered 2, after V lost 5 bases and J lost 4 bases. Germline V gene data show CDR1 as SNHLY and CDR2 as FYNNEI. CDR3 length: 13 residues. The CDR3 here is CASSRGRGETQYF. The CDR3 DNA reads TGTGCCAGCAGTCGCGGGAGGGGAGAGACCCAGTACTTC.

The table lists this clonotype with a few counts. The chain carries TRBV5-1 and TRBJ2-5; a weak D match, TRBD2 (7 bases). The V gene's germline CDR1 is SGHRS and CDR2 YFSETQ. The V gene lost 4 bases and the J gene lost 5 bases, with 21 bases spanning the gap. The CDR3 spans 16 residues. The CDR3 sequence: CASSENRDYLGETQYF. The DNA of the CDR3 is TGCGCCAGCAGCGAAAACAGGGACTACCTCGGGGAGACCCAGTACTTC.

The chain joins TRBV25-1 to TRBJ2-2; D ambiguous. Trimming pared 3 bases from V and 7 bases from J, leaving 18 bases between. Germline values: CDR1 MGHDK, CDR2 SYGVNS. The CDR3 consists of 16 residues. CDR3 in amino acids: CASSDSDRPEDGELFF. CDR3 in DNA: TGTGCCAGCAGTGATAGTGACCGGCCAGAGGACGGGGAGCTGTTTTTT.

J is TRBJ2-5 and V is TRBV10-3; no clear D gene. V shed 5 bases and J shed 2 bases, with 12 bases lying between them. The CDR3 is 14 residues long. From germline, CDR1 is ENHRY and CDR2 SYGVKD. The CDR3 DNA reads as TGTGCCATCAGTTACTCGGCAAATCAAGAGACCCAGTACTTC. It translates to CAISYSANQETQYF.

This chain connects TRBV9 to TRBJ2-5; possibly TRBD1 or TRBD2 for D (6 bases each). The V end lost 4 bases, the J end lost 5 bases, and 21 bases lay between the germline ends. The germline V gene has CDR1 SGDLS and CDR2 YYNGEE. The CDR3 covers 16 residues. The CDR3 loop reads CASSPPPARGRETQYF. CDR3 bases: TGTGCCAGCAGCCCCCCACCCGCCCGGGGGCGGGAGACCCAGTACTTC.

This sequence joins TRBV6-1 and TRBJ2-2; a weak D match, TRBD1 (5 bases). The V and J ends lost 2 bases and 7 bases respectively, with 8 bases between them. Germline V gene sequence: CDR1 MNHNS, CDR2 SASEGT. The CDR3 is 13 amino acids. The CDR3 sequence is CASSETGVGELFF. The CDR3 DNA is TGTGCCAGCAGTGAAACAGGAGTCGGGGAGCTGTTTTTT.

The V call is TRBV7-9, the J call TRBJ1-1, with D maybe TRBD1 (6 bases). V shed 11 bases and J shed 4 bases, with 29 bases lying between them. The CDR3 extends over 17 amino acids. CDR1 and CDR2 from the germline V gene are SEHNR and FQNEAQ (reference sequence). Written as DNA, the CDR3 is TGTGCCTGGAGTGCCAAGACAGGAGGCTTGTTTAGCACTGAAGCTTTCTTT. Its translation is CAWSAKTGGLFSTEAFF.

The V call is TRBV7-8, the J call TRBJ2-7, with a tentative D call TRBD2 (6 bases). The V gene's germline CDR1 is SGHVS and CDR2 FQNEAQ. The CDR3 has 14 residues. Trimming removed 6 bases at V and 7 bases at J, with 19 bases between. CDR3 sequence: CASRRYRRDGEQYF. CDR3 nucleotide sequence: TGTGCCAGCAGGAGATATCGGAGGGACGGGGAGCAGTACTTC. Supplemented by reference TRBV7-8 and TRBJ2-7, the full variable domain reads GAGVSQSPRYKVAKRGQDVALRCDPISGHVSLFWYQQALGQGPEFLTYFQNEAQLDKSGLPSDRFFAERPEGSVSTLKIQRTQQEDSAVYLCASRRYRRDGEQYFGPGTRLTVT.

As concerns this clonotype: A much larger clonotype is one base distant, so this may be a read error. The chain combines TRBV9 with TRBJ1-2; 11 bases are a match to TRBD1. From germline, CDR1 is SGDLS and CDR2 YYNGEE. This CDR3 comprises 15 residues. Germline trimming cut 5 bases from V and 5 bases from J; bases unmatched to any gene: 8. The CDR3 coding sequence is TGTGCCAGCAGAGAGGACAGGGGGCCATTGTATGGCTACACCTTC. This codes for CASREDRGPLYGYTF.

The CDR3 here is CASSPLGAGARSPLHF. The CDR3, as DNA: TGTGCCAGCAGCCCCCTTGGTGCAGGGGCGAGGTCACCCCTCCACTTT. This chain uses TRBV7-9 with TRBJ1-6, with D perhaps matching TRBD1 (6 bases). Germline CDR1 SEHNR, CDR2 FQNEAQ (reference sequence). V was trimmed by 5 bases and J by 10 bases, leaving 21 bases between them. The CDR3 is 16 residues long.

The chain recombines TRBV24-1 with TRBJ2-3, with D possibly called TRBD1 or TRBD2 (5 bases each). CDR3 size: 14 residues. V shed 11 bases and J shed 4 bases, with 18 bases lying between them. Germline assignment: CDR1 KGHDR and CDR2 SFDVKD. The CDR3 sequence: CAIGGPGHSDTQYF. The CDR3 DNA reads TGTGCCATCGGCGGGCCAGGGCATTCAGATACGCAGTATTTT.

Of note for this clonotype: Germline and junction disagree at one end, which may indicate a read error. The chain carries TRBV7-9 and TRBJ2-7, with D tentatively TRBD2 (5 bases). The length of the CDR3 is 14 residues. Germline V gene data show CDR1 as SEHNR and CDR2 as FQNEAQ (reference sequence). The CDR3 sequence: CASSLISGMYERYF. The CDR3, as DNA: TGTGCCAGCAGCTTAATTTCGGGGATGTACGAGCGGTACTTC.

This clonotype was seen more than once but under ten times. This rearrangement joins TRBV11-2 to TRBJ1-1; TRBD1 might be the D (6 bases). Looked up from germline, CDR1 is SGHAT and CDR2 is FQNNGV. V was trimmed by 11 bases and J by 0 bases, leaving 10 bases between them. The CDR3 is 12 residues long. The CDR3 sequence: CALYRVNTEAFF. Written as DNA, the CDR3 is TGTGCCTTATACAGGGTGAACACTGAAGCTTTCTTT. Combining the CDR3 with reference TRBV11-2 and TRBJ1-1 gives the whole variable domain EAGVAQSPRYKIIEKRQSVAFWCNPISGHATLYWYQQILGQGPKLLIQFQNNGVVDDSQLPKDRFSAERLKGVDSTLKIQPAKLEDSAVYLCALYRVNTEAFFGQGTRLTVV.

The V call is TRBV27, the J call TRBJ2-7; 10 bases fit TRBD1. Germline V gives CDR1 MNHEY, CDR2 SMNVEV (reference sequence). This CDR3 has 13 amino acids. J lost 6 bases, V lost 7 bases, and 6 bases had no gene match. CDR3 bases: TGTGCCAGCACCCTTAGGACAGGGGGCGAGCAGTACTTC. Its protein is CASTLRTGGEQYF.

This clonotype was observed many times. The rearrangement joins TRBV7-8 to TRBJ1-2; 7 nucleotides agree with TRBD1. CDR3 length: 16 amino acids. With V trimmed by 5 bases and J by 0 bases, 9 bases remained unmatched. Per germline, CDR1 SGHVS and CDR2 FQNEAQ. CDR3 nucleotides: TGTGCCAGCAGCATGACAGGGACCCAAACTAACTATGGCTACACCTTC. It translates to CASSMTGTQTNYGYTF.

The rearrangement links TRBV25-1 to TRBJ2-2; D remains ambiguous. Germline-derived CDR1 and CDR2 are MGHDK and SYGVNS. Trimming took off 6 bases at V and 4 bases at J, with 18 bases between the two ends. The CDR3 loop spans 16 amino acids. The CDR3 region is CASSLDLKGRTGELFF. DNA of the CDR3: TGTGCCAGCAGCTTGGACCTGAAAGGGCGCACCGGGGAGCTGTTTTTT.

This clonotype was detected many times. CDR3 in DNA: TGCAGCGGCAACCAGCGAAGCGCCACTGAAGCTTTCTTT. Amino acids: CSGNQRSATEAFF. The chain joins TRBV29-1 to TRBJ1-1; no firm D call. This CDR3 is 13 amino acids long. Germline V lookup: CDR1 SQVTM, CDR2 ANQGSEA. V was trimmed by 7 bases and J by 4 bases, leaving 16 bases between them. The full variable domain, rest sourced from reference TRBV29-1 and TRBJ1-1, is SAVISQKPSRDICQRGTSLTIQCQVDSQVTMMFWYRQQPGQSLTLIATANQGSEATYESGFVIDKFPISRPNLTFSTLTVSNMSPEDSSIYLCSGNQRSATEAFFGQGTRLTVV.

The rearrangement joins TRBV19 to TRBJ1-1; the match to TRBD1 covers 9 bases. The CDR3 runs to 11 residues. The germline gives CDR1 LNHDA, CDR2 SQIVND (reference sequence). The trim removed 5 bases at V and 10 bases at J, leaving 2 bases unmatched. The chain's CDR3 is CASSGTGTAFF. The CDR3 nucleotides are TGTGCCAGTAGTGGGACAGGGACAGCTTTCTTT.

As for this clonotype: One end of the junction does not line up with germline, which may come from a read error. The genes are TRBV10-3 and TRBJ1-2, with D perhaps TRBD1 (5 bases). The CDR3 consists of 15 residues. Germline-derived CDR1 and CDR2 are ENHRY and SYGVKD. The CDR3 is CASSFRWAGLGGYTF. DNA of the CDR3: TGTGCCAGCAGTTTTAGGTGGGCAGGGTTGGGTGGCTACACCTTC.

A few counts support this clonotype. This chain links TRBV5-6 with TRBJ2-5, with TRBD2 identical over 9 bases. The CDR3 has 15 amino acids. The V gene end was trimmed by 5 bases and the J gene end by 5 bases; junction bases not matched to a gene: 10. Germline V CDR1 and CDR2: SGHDT, YYEEEE. CDR3 sequence: CASSWVRGGRETQYF. CDR3 nucleotide sequence: TGTGCCAGCAGTTGGGTGCGGGGGGGCAGGGAGACCCAGTACTTC.

This clonotype has at least ten counts. This chain uses TRBV7-9 with TRBJ2-6; TRBD1 agrees at 8 bases. The germline V gene encodes CDR1 SEHNR and CDR2 FQNEAQ (reference sequence). There are 15 residues in the CDR3. J lost 2 bases, V lost 5 bases, and 2 bases had no gene match. For the CDR3, the DNA is TGTGCCAGCAGCCCGGACAGGGCTGGGGCCAACGTCCTGACTTTC. This sequence encodes CASSPDRAGANVLTF.

With respect to this clonotype: The CDR3 does not close with the conserved phenylalanine or tryptophan, likely indicating a read error. The chain joins TRBV10-3 to TRBJ1-6, with a weak D call TRBD1 (5 bases). V lost 10 bases to trimming and J lost 6 bases, with 16 bases between them. The CDR3 sequence is 14 residues long. CDR1 ENHRY and CDR2 SYGVKD come from the germline V gene. CDR3 loop: CASVVRGLNSPLHL. The CDR3 region has the DNA TGTGCCAGCGTAGTACGGGGCCTTAATTCACCCCTCCACCTT.

CDR3 amino acids: CASSGTGSTEAFF. In nucleotides, the CDR3 is TGTGCCAGCTCAGGGACAGGGTCCACTGAAGCTTTCTTT. The genes are TRBV25-1 and TRBJ1-1; 9 nucleotides align to TRBD1. Germline CDR1 and CDR2: MGHDK and SYGVNS. The ends lost 8 bases at V and 4 bases at J; junction bases unmatched: 5. The CDR3 sequence is 13 residues long.

This chain uses TRBV2 with TRBJ1-3, with D hard to call. CDR1 is SNHLY, CDR2 FYNNEI, per germline. This CDR3 has 14 residues. CDR3 loop: CASSQVFSGNTIYF. In nucleotides, the CDR3 is TGTGCTAGTAGCCAGGTCTTCTCTGGAAACACCATATATTTT.

This clonotype was counted between two and nine times. The chain carries TRBV20-1 and TRBJ1-3; possibly TRBD1 for D (5 bases). The CDR3 length is 13 residues. Trimming pared 3 bases from V and 3 bases from J, leaving 9 bases between. Germline CDR1 reads DFQATT; CDR2 reads SNEGSKA (reference sequence). The CDR3 DNA is TGCAGTGCTAGCAGGGAGTTTGGAAACACCATATATTTT. Translation: CSASREFGNTIYF.